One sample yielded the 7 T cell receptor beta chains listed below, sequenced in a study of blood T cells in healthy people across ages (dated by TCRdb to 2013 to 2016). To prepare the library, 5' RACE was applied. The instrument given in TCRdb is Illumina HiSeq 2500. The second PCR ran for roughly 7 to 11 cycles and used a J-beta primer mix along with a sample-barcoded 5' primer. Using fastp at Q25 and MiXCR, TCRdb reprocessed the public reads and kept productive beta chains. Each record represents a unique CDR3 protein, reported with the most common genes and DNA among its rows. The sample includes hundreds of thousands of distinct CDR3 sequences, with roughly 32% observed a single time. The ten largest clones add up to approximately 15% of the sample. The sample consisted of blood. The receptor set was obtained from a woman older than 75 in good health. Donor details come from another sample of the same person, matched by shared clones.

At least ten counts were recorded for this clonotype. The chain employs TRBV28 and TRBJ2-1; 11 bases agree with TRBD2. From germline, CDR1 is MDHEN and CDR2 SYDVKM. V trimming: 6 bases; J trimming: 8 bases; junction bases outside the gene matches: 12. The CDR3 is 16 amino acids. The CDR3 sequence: CASSRLAGGLIYEQFF. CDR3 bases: TGTGCCAGCAGCCGATTAGCGGGGGGGCTTATCTATGAGCAGTTCTTC. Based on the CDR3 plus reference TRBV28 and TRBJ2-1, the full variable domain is DVKVTQSSRYLVKRTGEKVFLECVQDMDHENMFWYRQDPGLGLRLIYFSYDVKMKEKGDIPEGYSVSREKKERFSLILESASTNQTSMYLCASSRLAGGLIYEQFFGPGTRLTVL.

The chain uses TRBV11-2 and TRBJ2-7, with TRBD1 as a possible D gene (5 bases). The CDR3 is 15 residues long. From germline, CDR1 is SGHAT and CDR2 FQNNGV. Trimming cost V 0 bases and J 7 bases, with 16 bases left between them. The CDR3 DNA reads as TGTGCCAGCAGCTTAGAGTTGGGGCGCCCCCAGGAGCAGTACTTC. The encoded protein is CASSLELGRPQEQYF.

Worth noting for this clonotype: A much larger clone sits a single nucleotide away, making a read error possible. CDR3 sequence: CSVAGTSCYEQFF. Written as DNA, the CDR3 is TGCAGCGTTGCCGGGACTAGTTGCTATGAGCAGTTCTTC. The chain uses TRBV29-1 and TRBJ2-1; 8 bases agree with TRBD2. The CDR3 runs to 13 residues. Losses at the gene ends were 4 bases for V and 8 bases for J; bases not matched to a gene: 7. The germline V gene has CDR1 SQVTM and CDR2 ANQGSEA.

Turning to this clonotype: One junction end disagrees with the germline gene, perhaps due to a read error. The CDR3 sequence is CACSPNGEEQYF. In DNA, the CDR3 is TGTGCCTGCAGCCCTAATGGCGAGGAGCAGTACTTC. The rearrangement links TRBV4-2 to TRBJ2-7; the D is unclear. Per germline, CDR1 LGHNA and CDR2 YNFKEQ. The CDR3 consists of 12 residues.

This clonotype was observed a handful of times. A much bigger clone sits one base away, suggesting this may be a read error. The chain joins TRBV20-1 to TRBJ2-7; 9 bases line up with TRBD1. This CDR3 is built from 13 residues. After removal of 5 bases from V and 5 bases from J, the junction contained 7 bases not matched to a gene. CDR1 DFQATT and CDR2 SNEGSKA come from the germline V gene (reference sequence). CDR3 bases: TGCAGTGCTTTGGGACAGGGCCGCCACGAGCAGTACTTC. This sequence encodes CSALGQGRHEQYF.

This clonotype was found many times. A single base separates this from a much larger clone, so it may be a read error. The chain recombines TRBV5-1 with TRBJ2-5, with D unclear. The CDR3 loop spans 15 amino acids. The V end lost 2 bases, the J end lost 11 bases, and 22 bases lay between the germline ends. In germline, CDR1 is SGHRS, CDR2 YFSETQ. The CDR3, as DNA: TGCGCCAGCAGCTTAGGTCAAGCCTCCCGTGGTGAGCAGTACTTC. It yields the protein CASSLGQASRGEQYF.

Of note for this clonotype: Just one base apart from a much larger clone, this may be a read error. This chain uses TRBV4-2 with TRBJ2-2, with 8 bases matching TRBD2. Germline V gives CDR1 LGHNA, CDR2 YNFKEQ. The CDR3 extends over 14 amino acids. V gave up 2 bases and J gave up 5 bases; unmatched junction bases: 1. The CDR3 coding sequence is TGTGCCAGCAGCCAATGCGGGGGGACCGGGGAGCTGTTTTTT. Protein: CASSQCGGTGELFF.